One and the same sample provided the 11 T cell receptor beta chains below, sequenced in a study of T cells in Graves' hyperthyroidism and ophthalmopathy. There were TCR beta CDR3 regions amplified from RNA transcripts. The TCR CDR3 was amplified in a first-round RT-PCR using the HTBI primer set. TCRdb called the multiplex PCR reads again in MiXCR, with one record for every CDR3 protein. The sample records about 610,000 distinct CDR3 sequences, 14% to 15% being singletons. The material sequenced was blood. Receptor source: a woman aged 40-49 years with Graves' ophthalmopathy.

The chain uses TRBV5-1 and TRBJ1-1, with D uncertain. V dropped 5 bases and J dropped 1 base, with 12 bases sitting between them. The CDR3 is made up of 14 amino acids. The germline gives CDR1 SGHRS, CDR2 YFSETQ. CDR3 in amino acids: CASSYLGWNTEAFF. The DNA for the CDR3 is TGCGCCAGCAGTTACCTGGGCTGGAACACTGAAGCTTTCTTT.

This rearrangement joins TRBV28 to TRBJ1-1; no clear D gene. The V gene's germline CDR1 is MDHEN and CDR2 SYDVKM. The CDR3 covers 12 residues. Trimming removed 8 bases at V and 3 bases at J, with 10 bases between. The CDR3 sequence: CASGLLHTEAFF. The CDR3 DNA reads TGTGCCAGCGGTCTTTTGCACACTGAAGCTTTCTTT.

This clonotype appeared many times. The chain couples TRBV6-1 to TRBJ1-1, with 8 bases fitting TRBD1. V lost 6 bases and J lost 3; bases outside the gene matches: 3. CDR1 and CDR2 (germline): MNHNS, SASEGT. CDR3 length: 13 amino acids. The CDR3 here is CASSGTGDTEAFF. DNA of the CDR3: TGTGCCAGCAGCGGGACAGGAGACACTGAAGCTTTCTTT.

This clonotype was detected ten times or more. The chain carries TRBV20-1 and TRBJ1-2, with TRBD1 identical over 7 bases. J was trimmed by 0 bases and V by 5 bases; bases with no gene match: 3. The CDR3 has 13 amino acids. Per germline, CDR1 DFQATT and CDR2 SNEGSKA (reference sequence). The CDR3 coding sequence is TGCAGTGCTGGGGGACAGACTAACTATGGCTACACCTTC. Its protein product is CSAGGQTNYGYTF.

This clonotype was observed at least ten times. The chain carries TRBV7-9 and TRBJ2-7; D is perhaps TRBD2 (5 bases). Germline loops: CDR1 SEHNR, CDR2 FQNEAQ (reference sequence). The CDR3 contains 16 residues. Trimming took off 5 bases at V and 4 bases at J, with 21 bases between the two ends. The CDR3 sequence is CASSHYPRGNRYEQYF. In DNA form, the CDR3 reads TGTGCCAGCAGCCATTATCCCCGGGGTAATCGGTACGAGCAGTACTTC.

This clonotype was seen only a few times. The rearrangement links TRBV11-1 to TRBJ2-2; D unresolved. The germline V and J ends were trimmed by 3 bases and 4 bases, with 15 bases remaining between them. The CDR3 runs to 16 residues. Germline loops: CDR1 SGHAT, CDR2 FQDESV (reference sequence). CDR3 in DNA: TGTGCCAGCAGCTTGTGCACACCTAAGGGCACCGGGGAGCTGTTTTTT. It translates to CASSLCTPKGTGELFF.

There are many counts of this clonotype. The V and J genes are TRBV28 and TRBJ2-1; D is unresolved. The CDR3 loop spans 15 amino acids. Trimming took 3 bases from V and 4 from J, leaving 13 bases between them. From germline, CDR1 is MDHEN and CDR2 SYDVKM. The CDR3 reads CASSLDLTLYNEQFF. Here the CDR3 DNA reads TGTGCCAGCAGTTTGGATCTAACGCTATACAATGAGCAGTTCTTC.

Comments on this clonotype: Its ends do not fully match the called genes, so a read error is possible. V usage is TRBV2 and J usage is TRBJ2-6; D unclear. Germline CDR1 is SNHLY and CDR2 is FYNNEI. The CDR3 loop spans 14 amino acids. This CDR3 is CVSSEGSGANVLTF. The CDR3 DNA is TGTGTCAGCAGTGAAGGGTCTGGGGCCAACGTCCTGACTTTC.

This clonotype was counted at least ten times. The J gene is TRBJ1-5, the V gene TRBV11-2; D unresolved. Germline V gives CDR1 SGHAT, CDR2 FQNNGV. The CDR3 totals 13 residues. Trimming pared 3 bases from V and 7 bases from J, leaving 10 bases between. CDR3 nucleotide sequence: TGTGCCAGCAGCTTTACGGACGGGCAGCCCCAGCATTTT. Protein product: CASSFTDGQPQHF.

This clonotype was picked up many times. The J gene is TRBJ2-7, the V gene TRBV15; tentative D call: TRBD2 (5 bases). Germline V CDR1 and CDR2: LNHNV, YYDKDF (reference sequence). V shed 0 bases and J shed 5 bases, with 14 bases lying between them. The CDR3 has 15 residues. The CDR3 is CATSRDLGLAHEQYF. CDR3 coding DNA: TGTGCCACCAGCAGAGATCTAGGACTCGCGCACGAGCAGTACTTC.

The chain employs TRBV6-5 and TRBJ1-6; TRBD1 is a possible D gene (5 bases). Germline CDR1 MNHEY, CDR2 SVGAGI. The V end was cut by 2 bases, the J end by 4 bases, with 9 bases between. The CDR3 has 15 residues. CDR3 sequence reads: CASSYMGGYNSPLHF. In nucleotides, the CDR3 is TGTGCCAGCAGTTACATGGGGGGATATAATTCACCCCTCCACTTT.